Sequencing of this T cell receptor beta chain was carried out in a study of blood T cell repertoires in COVID-19. The V gene's germline CDR1 is SGDLS and CDR2 YYNGEE. V was shortened by 3 bases and J by 6 bases, with 5 bases between the two germline ends. The CDR3 has 11 amino acids. TCRdb keeps only in-frame clones here, not all; method: immunoSEQ multiplex PCR. The table lists 350,000 to 450,000 clones, around 89% of them singletons, with roughly 1.1% in the top ten. Material for sequencing was PBMCs or T cells enriched from blood (not recorded which). This TCR was recovered from a man in his thirties or forties who had recovered from COVID-19. The chain links TRBV9 to TRBJ2-3; no definite D call. The chain's CDR3 is CASSASDTQYF. The CDR3 region has the DNA TGTGCCAGCAGCGCCTCTGATACGCAGTATTTT.